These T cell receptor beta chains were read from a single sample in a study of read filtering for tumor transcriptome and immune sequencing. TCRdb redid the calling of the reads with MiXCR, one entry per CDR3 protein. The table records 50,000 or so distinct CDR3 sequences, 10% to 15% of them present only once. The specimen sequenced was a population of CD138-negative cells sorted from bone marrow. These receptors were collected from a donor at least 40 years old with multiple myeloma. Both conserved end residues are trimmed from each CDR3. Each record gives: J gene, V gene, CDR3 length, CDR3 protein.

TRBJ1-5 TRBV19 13 ASSMGRVRNQPQH
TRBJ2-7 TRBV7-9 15 ASSWTSGSTPSYEQY
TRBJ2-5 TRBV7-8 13 ASLPGSPRGETQY
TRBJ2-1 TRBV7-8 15 ASSPRTSGRAYNEQF
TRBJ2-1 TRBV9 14 ASSARTSAVRNEQF
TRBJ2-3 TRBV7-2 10 ASGERADTQY
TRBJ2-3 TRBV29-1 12 SVGDRSVTDTQY
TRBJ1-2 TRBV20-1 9 SVGGAYGYT
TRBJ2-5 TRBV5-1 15 ASSSVIRTSGKETQY
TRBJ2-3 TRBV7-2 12 ASSLGLTPDTQY
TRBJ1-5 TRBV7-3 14 ASSLVDRGGNQPQH
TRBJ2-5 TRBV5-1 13 ASSLSGLIRGTQY
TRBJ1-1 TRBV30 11 AWMGKGMTEAF
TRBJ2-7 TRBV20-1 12 SASGPDGSYEQY
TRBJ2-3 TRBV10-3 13 AISDQLTSTDTQY
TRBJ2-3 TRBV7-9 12 ASSGGTRGGTQY